These 14 T cell receptor beta chains came from one sample sequenced in a study of blood T cell repertoires in COVID-19. Profiling relied on immunoSEQ multiplex PCR, and the TCRdb table lists in-frame clones only, not all of them. The sample records under 150,000 clones, approximately 83% being singletons. Specimen: peripheral blood. Receptor source: a woman between 55 and 75 years old with acute or convalescent COVID-19.

This clone occurred a few times. The chain has TRBV11-3 and TRBJ2-1; 13 nucleotides line up with TRBD2. The CDR3 extends over 15 amino acids. The V segment lost 1 base and the J segment 7 bases; nucleotides outside the gene matches: 1. Germline V gene sequence: CDR1 SGHNT, CDR2 YENEEA. The CDR3 DNA is TGTGCCAGCAGCTTAGGGACTAGCGGGAGAAATGAGCAGTTCTTC. Translated, it gives CASSLGTSGRNEQFF.

This sequence joins TRBV18 and TRBJ2-7; 7 bases line up with TRBD1. CDR1 is KGHSH, CDR2 LQKENI, per germline. The CDR3 loop spans 16 amino acids. The ends lost 3 bases at V and 0 bases at J; junction bases unmatched: 8. The CDR3 protein is CASSPAPGQSSYEQYF. The CDR3 DNA sequence: TGTGCCAGCTCACCGGCCCCGGGACAGAGCTCCTACGAGCAGTACTTC.

The chain recombines TRBV7-8 with TRBJ2-1; D not resolved. This CDR3 is built from 14 residues. The germline V gene has CDR1 SGHVS and CDR2 FQNEAQ. The V gene lost 8 bases and the J gene lost 5 bases, with 16 bases spanning the gap. This CDR3 is CASHPSGYNNEQFF. CDR3 in DNA: TGTGCCAGCCACCCCTCAGGATATAACAATGAGCAGTTCTTC. Based on the CDR3 plus reference TRBV7-8 and TRBJ2-1, the full variable domain is GAGVSQSPRYKVAKRGQDVALRCDPISGHVSLFWYQQALGQGPEFLTYFQNEAQLDKSGLPSDRFFAERPEGSVSTLKIQRTQQEDSAVYLCASHPSGYNNEQFFGPGTRLTVL.

V is TRBV11-3 and J is TRBJ1-2; D may be TRBD1 (5 bases). Trimming shortened V by 2 bases and J by 7 bases, and 8 bases separated the two germline ends. The CDR3 runs 12 residues. Germline CDR1 SGHNT, CDR2 YENEEA. The CDR3 DNA reads as TGTGCCAGCAGCTTACAAGACAGTGGCTACACCTTC. Translating it yields CASSLQDSGYTF. Drawing the rest from reference TRBV11-3 and TRBJ1-2, the complete variable domain is EAGVVQSPRYKIIEKKQPVAFWCNPISGHNTLYWYLQNLGQGPELLIRYENEEAVDDSQLPKDRFSAERLKGVDSTLKIQPAELGDSAVYLCASSLQDSGYTFGSGTRLTVV.

This clone was observed once. V usage is TRBV24-1 and J usage is TRBJ2-1; TRBD2 matches at 10 bases. Germline V gene sequence: CDR1 KGHDR, CDR2 SFDVKD. The trim removed 7 bases at V and 7 bases at J, leaving 6 bases unmatched. The CDR3 is 14 amino acids. The CDR3: CATSLAGGRNEQFF. As DNA, the CDR3 is TGTGCCACCAGCTTAGCGGGAGGCAGGAATGAGCAGTTCTTC.

The genes are TRBV21-1 and TRBJ1-5; the D call of TRBD1 is as the table states it, not checked on the DNA. TRBV21-1 has pseudogene status. This CDR3 is built from 20 residues. The CDR3 sequence is CASSKTRTVGETYSNQPQHF. Written as DNA, the CDR3 is TGTGCCAGCAGCAAAACCCGGACAGTGGGAGAAACTTATAGCAATCAGCCCCAGCATTTT.

V is TRBV7-3 and J is TRBJ1-1; tentatively, D is TRBD1 (5 bases). The ends were cut back, 1 base at V and 5 bases at J, with 11 bases in the middle. The CDR3 extends over 14 amino acids. CDR1 and CDR2 from the germline V gene are SGHTA and FQGTGA. CDR3 protein: CASSLMAGVTEAFF. The CDR3 DNA sequence: TGTGCCAGCAGCTTAATGGCGGGGGTGACTGAAGCTTTCTTT.

The chain joins TRBV28 to TRBJ1-1, with a possible D match to TRBD1 (6 bases). The CDR3 has 16 amino acids. CDR1 and CDR2 (germline): MDHEN, SYDVKM. V dropped 6 bases and J dropped 0 bases, with 17 bases sitting between them. The CDR3 sequence is CASRIRQAALNTEAFF. The CDR3 DNA reads as TGTGCCAGCAGGATTCGACAGGCCGCATTGAACACTGAAGCTTTCTTT.

Points on this clone: One end of the junction is discordant with germline, which a read error may explain. This rearrangement joins TRBV7-9 to TRBJ1-1; 9 bases match TRBD1. Germline assignment: CDR1 SEHNR and CDR2 FQNEAQ (reference sequence). This CDR3 is 12 amino acids long. The CDR3 DNA reads TGTGCCAGCAGCTCACAGGGGGCTGATGCTTTCTTT. It is translated as CASSSQGADAFF.

The J gene is TRBJ2-1, the V gene TRBV7-3, with TRBD2 as a possible D gene (5 bases). The germline V gene encodes CDR1 SGHTA and CDR2 FQGTGA. V lost 5 bases and J lost 10, with 9 bases in between. This CDR3 spans 11 amino acids. The CDR3 here is CASSKGVEQFF. CDR3 sequence (DNA): TGTGCCAGCAGCAAGGGAGTCGAGCAGTTCTTC.

The genes are TRBV2 and TRBJ1-4, with a tentative D call TRBD1 (6 bases). V was clipped by 2 bases and J by 4 bases, with 11 bases between them. Germline V CDR1 and CDR2: SNHLY, FYNNEI. The CDR3 runs 15 residues. The CDR3 protein is CASSEQGQSNEKLFF. CDR3 nucleotide sequence: TGTGCCAGCAGTGAACAGGGGCAGAGTAATGAAAAACTGTTTTTT.

The chain couples TRBV5-6 to TRBJ2-2; no firm D call. The germline V gene has CDR1 SGHDT and CDR2 YYEEEE. Trimming cost V 0 bases and J 0 bases, with 3 bases left between them. CDR3 size: 14 residues. This CDR3 is CASSLASNTGELFF. The CDR3 region has the DNA TGTGCCAGCAGCTTGGCGTCGAACACCGGGGAGCTGTTTTTT.

The chain is built from TRBV2 and TRBJ1-2; 8 nucleotides align to TRBD1. Germline V gene data show CDR1 as SNHLY and CDR2 as FYNNEI. This CDR3 has 14 amino acids. Trimming cost V 7 bases and J 4 bases; bases outside gene matches: 8. CDR3 nucleotides: TGTGCCAGCATCTCACTTCAGGGGGCCTATGGCTACACCTTC. It codes for CASISLQGAYGYTF.

The chain couples TRBV2 to TRBJ2-7; D may be TRBD2 (6 bases). CDR3 size: 14 residues. Germline V gene lookup returns CDR1 SNHLY and CDR2 FYNNEI. V lost 7 bases to trimming and J lost 6 bases, with 19 bases between them. In DNA form, the CDR3 reads TGTGCCAGCAACTCGGTAGGAGGGTCGGGCGAGCAGTACTTC. Translating it yields CASNSVGGSGEQYF.